Given below is one T cell receptor beta chain in context. What it binds is unknown. This sample stems from a study of Tregs in tolerant kidney transplant recipients. Points from the study as a whole: No direct test of biological reproducibility was done here. In tolerant patients, donor-specific Tregs outgrew total Tregs, suggesting antigen-driven expansion. The small number of patients limits these findings pending further validation.

Profiling relied on immunoSEQ multiplex PCR, and the TCRdb table lists in-frame clones only, not all of them. The sample holds tens of thousands of clones; roughly 93% are singletons and the top ten take 1.6%. The CDR3 loop spans 14 amino acids. Germline V gives CDR1 KGHSH, CDR2 LQKENI. With V trimmed by 7 bases and J by 4 bases, 8 bases remained unmatched. Mixed chimerism was transient after nonmyeloablative marrow transplants from related graft donors. Thawed PBMCs were FACS-sorted into unstimulated CD4+CD25+CD127- regulatory T cells, CD4+CD25- non-regulatory cells, CD4 and CD8 cells. The TCR originated in a human patient who received a combined kidney and bone marrow transplant. Part of the T cell pool may stem from the graft donor. The specimen was CD4+ T cells from blood (PBMCs), collected 12 months after the transplant. The chain is built from TRBV18 and TRBJ1-1; 8 bases match TRBD1. DNA for the CDR3: TGTGCCAGCTTACAGGACAGGGATGGCACTGAAGCTTTCTTT. The encoded protein is CASLQDRDGTEAFF.